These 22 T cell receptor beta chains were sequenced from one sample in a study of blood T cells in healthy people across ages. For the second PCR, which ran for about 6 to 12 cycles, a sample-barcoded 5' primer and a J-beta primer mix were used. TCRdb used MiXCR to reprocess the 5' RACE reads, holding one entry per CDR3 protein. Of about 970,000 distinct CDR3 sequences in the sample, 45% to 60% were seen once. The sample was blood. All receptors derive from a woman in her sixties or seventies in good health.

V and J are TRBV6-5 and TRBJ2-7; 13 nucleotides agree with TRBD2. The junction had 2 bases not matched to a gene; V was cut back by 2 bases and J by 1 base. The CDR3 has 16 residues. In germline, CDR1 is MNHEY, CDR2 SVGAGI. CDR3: CASSYGGLAGSYEQYF. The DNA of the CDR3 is TGTGCCAGCAGTTACGGGGGACTAGCGGGGTCCTACGAGCAGTACTTC.

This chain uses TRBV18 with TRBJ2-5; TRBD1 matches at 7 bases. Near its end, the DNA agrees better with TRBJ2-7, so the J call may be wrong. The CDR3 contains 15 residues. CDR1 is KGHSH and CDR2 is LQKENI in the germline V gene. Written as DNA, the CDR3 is TGTGCCAGCTCACCAGAAGGGACAGCCGCTTACGAGCAGTACTTC. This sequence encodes CASSPEGTAAYEQYF.

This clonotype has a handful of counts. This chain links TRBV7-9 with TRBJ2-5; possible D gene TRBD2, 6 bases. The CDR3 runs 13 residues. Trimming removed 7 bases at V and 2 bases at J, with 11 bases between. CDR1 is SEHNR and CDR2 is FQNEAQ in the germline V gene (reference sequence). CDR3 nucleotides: TGTGCCAGCACCCCGGGGGAGCAAGAGACCCAGTACTTC. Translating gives CASTPGEQETQYF.

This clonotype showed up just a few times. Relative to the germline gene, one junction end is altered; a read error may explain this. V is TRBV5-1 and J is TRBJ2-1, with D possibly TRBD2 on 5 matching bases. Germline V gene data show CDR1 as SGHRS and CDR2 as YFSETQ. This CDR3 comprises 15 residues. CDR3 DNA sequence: TGTGCCAGCAGCTCCCGCACTAGCTCCTACAATGAGCAGTTCTTC. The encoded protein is CASSSRTSSYNEQFF.

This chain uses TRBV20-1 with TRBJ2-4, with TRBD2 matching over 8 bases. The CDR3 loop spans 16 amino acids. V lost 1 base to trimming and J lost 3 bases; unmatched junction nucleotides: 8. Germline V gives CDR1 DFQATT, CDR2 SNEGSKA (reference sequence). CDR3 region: CSARVSSGRGKNIQYF. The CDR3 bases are TGCAGTGCTAGAGTATCCAGCGGGAGAGGCAAAAACATTCAGTACTTC.

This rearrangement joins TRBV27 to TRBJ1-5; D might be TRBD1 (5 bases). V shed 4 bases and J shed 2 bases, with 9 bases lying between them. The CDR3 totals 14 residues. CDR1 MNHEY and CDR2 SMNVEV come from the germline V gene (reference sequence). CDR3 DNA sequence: TGTGCCAGCAGTTCGACAGACGGCAATCAGCCCCAGCATTTT. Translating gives CASSSTDGNQPQHF.

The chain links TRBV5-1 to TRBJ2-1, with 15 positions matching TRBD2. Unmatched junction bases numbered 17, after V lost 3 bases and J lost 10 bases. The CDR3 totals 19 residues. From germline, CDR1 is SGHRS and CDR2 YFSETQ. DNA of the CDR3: TGCGCCAGCAGCTCCAAACCCGGGACTAGCGGGGGGCATAATGCAGAGCAGTTCTTC. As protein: CASSSKPGTSGGHNAEQFF.

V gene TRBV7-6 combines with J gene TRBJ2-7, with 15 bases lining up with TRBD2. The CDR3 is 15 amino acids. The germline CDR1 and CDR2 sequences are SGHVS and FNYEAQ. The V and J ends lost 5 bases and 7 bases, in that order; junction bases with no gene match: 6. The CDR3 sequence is CASSTGLAGGNEQYF. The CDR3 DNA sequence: TGTGCCAGCAGCACTGGACTAGCGGGAGGGAATGAGCAGTACTTC.

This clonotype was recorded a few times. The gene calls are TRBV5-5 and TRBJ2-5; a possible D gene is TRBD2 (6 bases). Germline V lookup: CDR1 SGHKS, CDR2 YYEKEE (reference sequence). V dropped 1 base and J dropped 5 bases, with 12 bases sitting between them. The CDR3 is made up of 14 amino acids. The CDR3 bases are TGTGCCAGCAGCTTGCCGTCAGGGAGGGAGACCCAGTACTTC. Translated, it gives CASSLPSGRETQYF.

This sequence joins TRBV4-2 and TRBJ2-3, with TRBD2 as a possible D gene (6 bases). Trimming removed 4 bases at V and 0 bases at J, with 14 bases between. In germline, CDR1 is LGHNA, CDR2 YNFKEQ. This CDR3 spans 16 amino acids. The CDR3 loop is CASSRTTSRSTDTQYF. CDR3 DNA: TGTGCCAGCAGCCGCACCACTAGCCGGAGCACAGATACGCAGTATTTT.

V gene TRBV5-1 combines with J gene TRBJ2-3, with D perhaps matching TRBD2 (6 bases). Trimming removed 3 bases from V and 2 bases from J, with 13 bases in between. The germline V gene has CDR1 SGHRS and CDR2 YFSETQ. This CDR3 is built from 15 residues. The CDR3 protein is CASSWDLPNTDTQYF. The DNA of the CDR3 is TGCGCCAGCAGCTGGGACTTGCCTAACACAGATACGCAGTATTTT.

The CDR3 reads CASSQGRALSYEQYF. The CDR3 bases are TGTGCCAGCAGCCAAGGCCGAGCCCTATCGTACGAGCAGTACTTC. The rearrangement joins TRBV3-1 to TRBJ2-4; D gene ambiguous. The end of the DNA aligns better with TRBJ2-7, so the J call may be wrong. CDR1 is LGHDT, CDR2 YNNKEL, per germline (reference sequence). This CDR3 is 15 amino acids long.

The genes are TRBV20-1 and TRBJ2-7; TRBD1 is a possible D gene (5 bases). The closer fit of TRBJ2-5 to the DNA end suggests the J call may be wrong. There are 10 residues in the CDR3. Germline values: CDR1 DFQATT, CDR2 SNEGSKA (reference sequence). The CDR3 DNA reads TGCAGTGTCGACAGAAAGACCCAGTACTTC. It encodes CSVDRKTQYF.

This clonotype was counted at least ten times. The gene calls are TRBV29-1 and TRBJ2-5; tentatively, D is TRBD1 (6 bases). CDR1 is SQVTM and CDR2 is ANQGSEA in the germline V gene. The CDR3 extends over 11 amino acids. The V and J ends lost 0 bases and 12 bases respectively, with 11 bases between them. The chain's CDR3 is CSVEEGAFKYF. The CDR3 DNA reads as TGCAGCGTTGAAGAGGGGGCCTTTAAGTACTTC.

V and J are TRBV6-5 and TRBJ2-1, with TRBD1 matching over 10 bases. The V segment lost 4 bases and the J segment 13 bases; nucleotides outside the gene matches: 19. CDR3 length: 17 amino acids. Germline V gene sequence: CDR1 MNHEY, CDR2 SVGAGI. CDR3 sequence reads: CASSFYLGQGRGETQFF. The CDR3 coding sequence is TGTGCCAGCAGTTTCTACTTGGGACAGGGGAGAGGAGAGACCCAGTTCTTC.

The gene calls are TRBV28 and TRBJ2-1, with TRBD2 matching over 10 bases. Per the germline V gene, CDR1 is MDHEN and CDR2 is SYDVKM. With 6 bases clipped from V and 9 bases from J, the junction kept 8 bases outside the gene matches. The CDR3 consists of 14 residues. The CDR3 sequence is CASSSSGRSREQFF. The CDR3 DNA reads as TGTGCCAGCAGCTCTAGCGGGAGAAGTCGTGAGCAGTTCTTC.

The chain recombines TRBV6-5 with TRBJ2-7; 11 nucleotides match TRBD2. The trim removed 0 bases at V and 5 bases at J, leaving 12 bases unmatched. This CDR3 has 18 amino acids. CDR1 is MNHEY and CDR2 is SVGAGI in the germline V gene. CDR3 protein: CASSYSTSGSQVRNEQYF. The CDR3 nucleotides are TGTGCCAGCAGTTACTCAACTAGCGGGAGCCAGGTGCGGAACGAGCAGTACTTC.

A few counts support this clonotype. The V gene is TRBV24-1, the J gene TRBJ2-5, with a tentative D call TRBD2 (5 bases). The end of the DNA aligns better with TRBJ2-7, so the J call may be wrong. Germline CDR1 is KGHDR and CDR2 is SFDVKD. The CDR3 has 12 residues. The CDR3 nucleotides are TGTGCCACCAGTGATCCGGGGAACGAGCAGTACTTC. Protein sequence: CATSDPGNEQYF.

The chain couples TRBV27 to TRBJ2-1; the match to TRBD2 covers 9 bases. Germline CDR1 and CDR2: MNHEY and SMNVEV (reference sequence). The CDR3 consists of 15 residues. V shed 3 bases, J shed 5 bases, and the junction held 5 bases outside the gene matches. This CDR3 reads CASSFRREGDNEQFF. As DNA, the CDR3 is TGTGCCAGCAGTTTTAGGCGGGAGGGGGACAATGAGCAGTTCTTC.

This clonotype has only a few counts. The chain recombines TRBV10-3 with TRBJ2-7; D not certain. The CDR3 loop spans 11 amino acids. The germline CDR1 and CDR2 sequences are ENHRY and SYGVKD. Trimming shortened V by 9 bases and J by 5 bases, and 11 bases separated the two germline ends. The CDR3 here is CAIMEGNEQYF. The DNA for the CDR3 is TGTGCCATTATGGAAGGGAACGAGCAGTACTTC.

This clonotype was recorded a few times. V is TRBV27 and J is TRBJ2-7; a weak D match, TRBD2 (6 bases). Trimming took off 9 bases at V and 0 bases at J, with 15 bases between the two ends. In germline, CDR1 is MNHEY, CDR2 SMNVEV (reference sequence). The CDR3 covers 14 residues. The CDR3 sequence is CARSGLQSSYEQYF. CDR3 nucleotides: TGTGCCAGAAGCGGGTTACAAAGCTCCTACGAGCAGTACTTC.

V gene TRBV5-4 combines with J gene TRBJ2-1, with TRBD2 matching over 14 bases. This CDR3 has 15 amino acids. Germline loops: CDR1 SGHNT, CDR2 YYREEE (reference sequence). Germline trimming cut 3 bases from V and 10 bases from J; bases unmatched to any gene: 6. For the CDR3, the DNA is TGTGCCAGCAGCTCAGGACTAGCGGGAGGACTGGAGCAGTTCTTC. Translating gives CASSSGLAGGLEQFF.